This TCR beta chain was recorded in a study of Tregs in tolerant kidney transplant recipients. Trimming pared 3 bases from V and 3 bases from J, leaving 16 bases between. This CDR3 region has 15 residues. Germline values: CDR1 SGDLS, CDR2 YYNGEE. The data were produced by immunoSEQ multiplex PCR, yet TCRdb's version contains in-frame clones alone and is incomplete. The table records around 85,000 clones, less than 95% of them present only once. The input for sequencing was Tregs from blood, taken before the transplant. The chain uses TRBV9 and TRBJ2-7, with D hard to call. The clonotype was recovered from a human donor who received a combined kidney and bone marrow transplant. The CDR3 DNA is TGTGCCAGCAGCGCCCGCCCTGGGCCTGACTACGAGCAGTACTTC. It encodes CASSARPGPDYEQYF. The entire variable domain, with the rest obtained from reference TRBV9 and TRBJ2-7, is as follows: DSGVTQTPKHLITATGQRVTLRCSPRSGDLSVYWYQQSLDQGLQFLIQYYNGEERAKGNILERFSAQQFPDLHSELNLSSLELGDSALYFCASSARPGPDYEQYFGPGTRLTVT.